This T cell receptor beta chain was observed in a study of Graves' ophthalmopathy and Graves' hyperthyroidism. Turning to the study itself: Ophthalmopathy not arising within 18 months of follow-up defined hyperthyroidism as stable. Study-wide results and caveats: In blood, most expanded thyroid clonotypes above 0.001 frequency were also detected.

The CDR3 contains 13 residues. V was clipped by 8 bases and J by 5 bases; unmatched bases: 7. The germline gives CDR1 MNHGY, CDR2 SVAAGI. Ineligible for inclusion were patients with other autoimmune diseases, uncontrolled infections, pregnancy or lactation. With respect to this clonotype: The antigen remains undetermined. It may be a read error: a sequence one base away is much more abundant.

Amplified material comprised TCR beta CDR3 regions derived from RNA transcripts. HTBI primers were employed in first-round RT-PCR, then a second-round multiplex PCR followed. TCRdb re-called the multiplex PCR reads through MiXCR, storing one row per CDR3 protein. The repertoire includes about 500,000 distinct CDR3 sequences, less than 40% of them detected once, and about 4.1% sits in the top ten. Material for sequencing was peripheral blood or thyroid tissue (not recorded which). V gene TRBV6-9 combines with J gene TRBJ1-1; 8 positions match TRBD1. The receptor was derived from an adult man with Graves' hyperthyroidism. The CDR3 DNA follows: TGTGCCAGCGGTGTACACAGGGGGACTGAAGCTTTCTTT. It specifies CASGVHRGTEAFF.